The 28 T cell receptor beta chains in this list originate from one sample, sequenced in a study of T-cell reconstitution after alpha-beta-depleted transplantation in children. As it was prepared, the TCRbeta library received unique molecular identifiers. TCRdb re-analysed the PCR reads in MiXCR, keeping a single row per CDR3 protein. The sample gives approximately 630,000 distinct CDR3 sequences, over 10% of which show up once; 0.79% is in the top ten. The sample in question was PBMCs, obtained before TCRalphabeta/CD19-depleted stem cell transplant. The source is a girl aged 2 to 9 with congenital amegakaryocytic thrombocytopenia, due to receive a stem cell transplant.

This clonotype was observed at least ten times. The chain combines TRBV5-1 with TRBJ2-1; 9 nucleotides align to TRBD2. Germline CDR1 is SGHRS and CDR2 is YFSETQ. Trimming at V came to 4 bases and at J to 8 bases, leaving 13 bases not matched to a gene. The CDR3 consists of 16 residues. The CDR3 nucleotides are TGCGCCAGCAGCGGAGTTGCGGGAGGGCCAAGGGATGAGCAGTTCTTC. This sequence encodes CASSGVAGGPRDEQFF. Combining the CDR3 with reference TRBV5-1 and TRBJ2-1 gives the whole variable domain KAGVTQTPRYLIKTRGQQVTLSCSPISGHRSVSWYQQTPGQGLQFLFEYFSETQRNKGNFPGRFSGRQFSNSRSEMNVSTLELGDSALYLCASSGVAGGPRDEQFFGPGTRLTVL.

This clonotype has at least ten counts. Relative to the germline gene, one junction end is altered; a read error may explain this. This chain joins TRBV5-1 and TRBJ1-3; D possibly corresponds to TRBD1 (5 bases). This CDR3 comprises 15 residues. Germline V gene sequence: CDR1 SGHRS, CDR2 YFSETQ. The chain's CDR3 is CASSGGHSSGNTTYF. The CDR3 DNA follows: TGCGCCAGCAGCGGCGGACATTCCTCTGGAAACACCACATATTTT.

This clonotype was observed at least ten times. This chain uses TRBV29-1 with TRBJ2-2; no clear D gene. The CDR3 consists of 11 residues. Germline CDR1 SQVTM, CDR2 ANQGSEA. The V end lost 4 bases, the J end lost 8 bases, and 8 bases lay between the germline ends. In DNA, the CDR3 is TGCAGCGTTGCGGACGTGGGGGAGCTGTTTTTT. Translated, it gives CSVADVGELFF.

On this clonotype: A much bigger clone sits one base away, suggesting this may be a read error. The rearrangement uses TRBV7-8 and TRBJ1-3, with 7 positions matching TRBD1. This CDR3 has 14 residues. From germline, CDR1 is SGHVS and CDR2 FQNEAQ. The CDR3 nucleotides read TGTGCCAGCAGCCGACAGGGTAAAAGGGACACCATAGATTTT. Translating gives CASSRQGKRDTIDF.

V and J are TRBV7-6 and TRBJ2-2; 7 positions match TRBD2. The CDR3 contains 15 residues. Germline V gene data show CDR1 as SGHVS and CDR2 as FNYEAQ. The J segment lost 4 bases and the V segment lost 2 bases, leaving 4 bases of the junction unmatched. The CDR3 nucleotides are TGTGCCAGCAGCTTATTTACGGGAGGCACCGGGGAGCTGTTTTTT. Translated, it gives CASSLFTGGTGELFF.

The chain combines TRBV2 with TRBJ1-1, with D possibly TRBD1 on 5 matching bases. Trimming took 6 bases from V and 5 from J, leaving 13 bases between them. Germline values: CDR1 SNHLY, CDR2 FYNNEI. This CDR3 spans 13 amino acids. The CDR3 bases are TGTGCCAGCAGGGGGCCAACCATGACTGAAGCTTTCTTT. Its protein product is CASRGPTMTEAFF. The full variable domain, completed using reference TRBV2 and TRBJ1-1, is EPEVTQTPSHQVTQMGQEVILRCVPISNHLYFYWYRQILGQKVEFLVSFYNNEISEKSEIFDDQFSVERPDGSNFTLKIRSTKLEDSAMYFCASRGPTMTEAFFGQGTRLTVV.

This chain links TRBV30 with TRBJ1-1; D not certain. CDR1 and CDR2 from the germline V gene are GTSNPN and SVGIG (reference sequence). The ends were cut back, 0 bases at V and 4 bases at J, with 15 bases in the middle. The CDR3 consists of 15 residues. CDR3 nucleotides: TGTGCCTGGAGTGTACTACCTTCGGTCGGCACTGAAGCTTTCTTT. Protein sequence: CAWSVLPSVGTEAFF.

The V and J genes are TRBV29-1 and TRBJ2-5; D possibly uses TRBD1 or TRBD2 (6 bases each). Germline CDR1 SQVTM, CDR2 ANQGSEA. With 4 bases removed from V and 7 bases from J, the gap between germline ends came to 16 bases. This CDR3 region has 13 residues. Here the CDR3 reads CSVATHEGGTQYF. The CDR3, as DNA: TGCAGCGTTGCGACCCACGAGGGGGGGACCCAGTACTTC. The full variable domain, its missing parts supplied by reference TRBV29-1 and TRBJ2-5, is SAVISQKPSRDICQRGTSLTIQCQVDSQVTMMFWYRQQPGQSLTLIATANQGSEATYESGFVIDKFPISRPNLTFSTLTVSNMSPEDSSIYLCSVATHEGGTQYFGPGTRLLVL.

This clonotype appeared many times. This chain joins TRBV19 and TRBJ2-1; no clear D. CDR3 length: 11 residues. The germline CDR1 and CDR2 sequences are LNHDA and SQIVND (reference sequence). V shed 9 bases and J shed 12 bases, with 15 bases lying between them. CDR3 region: CASPCEPSQFF. The DNA of the CDR3 is TGTGCCAGCCCCTGTGAACCCTCGCAGTTCTTC.

This clonotype was counted many times. CDR3 bases: TGCGCCAGCAGCTTGGACCGGGATCAGCCCCAGCATTTT. It translates to CASSLDRDQPQHF. The chain is built from TRBV5-1 and TRBJ1-5; D uncertain. CDR1 is SGHRS, CDR2 YFSETQ, per germline. V was pared by 0 bases and J by 5 bases, with 6 bases between. This CDR3 has 13 residues.

This clonotype has at least ten counts. In DNA, the CDR3 is TGCAGTGCTAGAGATCTGGCGGGAGGGAGATACAATGAGCAGTTCTTC. It yields the protein CSARDLAGGRYNEQFF. The chain recombines TRBV20-1 with TRBJ2-1; 9 bases are shared with TRBD2. V was clipped by 0 bases and J by 4 bases; unmatched bases: 7. Germline lookup yields CDR1 DFQATT and CDR2 SNEGSKA (reference sequence). CDR3 length equals 16 residues.

This clonotype was seen at least ten times. One end of the junction does not line up with germline, which may come from a read error. The CDR3 coding sequence is TGCAGTGCCAGAGGGGGTACGCAGTATTTT. Translated: CSARGGTQYF. The gene calls are TRBV20-1 and TRBJ2-3, with D possibly matching TRBD1 (6 bases). The germline V gene encodes CDR1 DFQATT and CDR2 SNEGSKA (reference sequence). CDR3 length: 10 residues.

This clonotype was counted ten times or more. The rearrangement uses TRBV29-1 and TRBJ1-1, with TRBD1 matching 7 bases. With 0 bases clipped from V and 2 bases from J, the junction kept 6 bases outside the gene matches. The CDR3 has 15 residues. Per the germline V gene, CDR1 is SQVTM and CDR2 is ANQGSEA. CDR3 in amino acids: CSVEDGTASNTEAFF. CDR3 bases: TGCAGCGTTGAAGATGGGACAGCCAGTAACACTGAAGCTTTCTTT.

This clonotype was picked up a small number of times. The chain couples TRBV7-8 to TRBJ2-2; 13 positions agree with TRBD2. Germline loops: CDR1 SGHVS, CDR2 FQNEAQ. After removal of 5 bases from V and 6 bases from J, the junction contained 12 bases not matched to a gene. The CDR3 spans 18 residues. CDR3 sequence: CASSVNHGLAGEAGELFF. In DNA, the CDR3 is TGTGCCAGCAGCGTCAACCATGGACTAGCGGGAGAAGCCGGGGAGCTGTTTTTT.

This clonotype was recorded a few times. J is TRBJ2-2 and V is TRBV5-6; D not certain. This CDR3 spans 13 amino acids. Trimming removed 0 bases at V and 6 bases at J, with 6 bases between. The germline CDR1 and CDR2 sequences are SGHDT and YYEEEE. CDR3 coding DNA: TGTGCCAGCAGCTTGGCCGTGTCCGGGGAGCTGTTTTTT. Protein sequence: CASSLAVSGELFF.

The table lists this clonotype with a few counts. The chain carries TRBV7-9 and TRBJ2-7; 7 bases map to TRBD2. V gave up 0 bases and J gave up 0 bases; unmatched junction bases: 5. Germline V gives CDR1 SEHNR, CDR2 FQNEAQ (reference sequence). This CDR3 is 16 amino acids long. CDR3 in DNA: TGTGCCAGCAGCTTAGCGCCCCGGGAGGTCTCCTACGAGCAGTACTTC. Protein sequence: CASSLAPREVSYEQYF. The full variable domain, in which reference TRBV7-9 and TRBJ2-7 provide the parts outside the CDR3, is DTGVSQNPRHKITKRGQNVTFRCDPISEHNRLYWYRQTLGQGPEFLTYFQNEAQLEKSRLLSDRFSAERPKGSFSTLEIQRTEQGDSAMYLCASSLAPREVSYEQYFGPGTRLTVT.

This clonotype was detected many times. The chain's CDR3 is CSARDLRDPRNQPQHF. As DNA, the CDR3 is TGCAGTGCTAGAGATCTGAGGGACCCTCGCAATCAGCCCCAGCATTTT. The chain couples TRBV20-1 to TRBJ1-5, with D perhaps TRBD1 (5 bases). The CDR3 totals 16 residues. Trimming pared 0 bases from V and 2 bases from J, leaving 14 bases between. In germline, CDR1 is DFQATT, CDR2 SNEGSKA (reference sequence).

This clonotype appeared many times. The chain has TRBV4-1 and TRBJ1-2, with TRBD1 matching over 8 bases. Germline CDR1 is MGHRA and CDR2 is YSYEKL. This CDR3 comprises 14 residues. V was clipped by 3 bases and J by 4 bases; unmatched bases: 4. The DNA of the CDR3 is TGCGCCAGCAGCCAGCAGGGGGCTGGCTATGGCTACACCTTC. It translates to CASSQQGAGYGYTF.

This clonotype showed up many times. The chain couples TRBV4-1 to TRBJ2-1, with D unresolved. Germline V gene sequence: CDR1 MGHRA, CDR2 YSYEKL. The CDR3 length is 14 residues. Trimming took 1 base from V and 6 from J, leaving 10 bases between them. CDR3 DNA: TGCGCCAGCAGCCAAGCCTTTGGGCGCAATGAGCAGTTCTTC. It translates to CASSQAFGRNEQFF.

Of note for this clonotype: This may come from a read error, since a much larger clone is one base off. V usage is TRBV20-1 and J usage is TRBJ2-2; TRBD2 matches at 11 bases. With 0 bases clipped from V and 2 bases from J, the junction kept 8 bases outside the gene matches. CDR3 length: 18 amino acids. CDR1 and CDR2 from the germline V gene are DFQATT and SNEGSKA (reference sequence). CDR3 in DNA: TGCAGTGCTAGAGATATGGCTAGCGGGAGGTCCAACACCGGGGAGCTGTTTTTT. This gives the protein CSARDMASGRSNTGELFF.

This clonotype was observed at least ten times. The J gene is TRBJ2-3, the V gene TRBV20-1; 10 nucleotides align to TRBD2. There are 14 residues in the CDR3. The ends lost 2 bases at V and 10 bases at J; junction bases unmatched: 9. The germline V gene encodes CDR1 DFQATT and CDR2 SNEGSKA (reference sequence). This chain's CDR3 is CSARPPLAGVPQYF. DNA of the CDR3: TGCAGTGCTAGACCTCCGCTAGCGGGAGTCCCGCAGTATTTT.

The chain couples TRBV7-8 to TRBJ2-3; the D gene is possibly TRBD1 (6 bases). Looked up from germline, CDR1 is SGHVS and CDR2 is FQNEAQ. This CDR3 has 16 residues. With 0 bases removed from V and 6 bases from J, the gap between germline ends came to 16 bases. DNA for the CDR3: TGTGCCAGCAGCTTAGCGGTGACGGACAGCAAGGATACGCAGTATTTT. Protein sequence: CASSLAVTDSKDTQYF. Combining the CDR3 with reference TRBV7-8 and TRBJ2-3 gives the whole variable domain GAGVSQSPRYKVAKRGQDVALRCDPISGHVSLFWYQQALGQGPEFLTYFQNEAQLDKSGLPSDRFFAERPEGSVSTLKIQRTQQEDSAVYLCASSLAVTDSKDTQYFGPGTRLTVL.

The chain uses TRBV5-1 and TRBJ2-3; 8 nucleotides match TRBD2. From germline, CDR1 is SGHRS and CDR2 YFSETQ. CDR3 length: 14 amino acids. The V and J ends lost 0 bases and 4 bases, in that order; junction bases with no gene match: 1. CDR3 residues: CASSLVGRADTQYF. The DNA for the CDR3 is TGCGCCAGCAGCTTGGTCGGGAGGGCAGATACGCAGTATTTT.

This clonotype was seen more than once but under ten times. The junction departs from the called germline gene at one end, perhaps through a read error. The chain carries TRBV5-1 and TRBJ2-3; D gene unclear. Germline CDR1 SGHRS, CDR2 YFSETQ. The CDR3 is 14 residues long. DNA for the CDR3: TGCGCCAGCAGCTTGGCCCGTGCGTCAGAGACGCAGTATTTT. Translated, it gives CASSLARASETQYF.

This clonotype was counted many times. The V gene is TRBV12-3 or TRBV12-4, the J gene TRBJ2-7; TRBD1 might be the D (5 bases). The CDR3 sequence is 14 residues long. Trimming took off 2 bases at V and 1 base at J, with 9 bases between the two ends. For the CDR3, the DNA is TGTGCCAGCAGTTTACCAGGGTGGTCCTACGAGCAGTACTTC. Translation: CASSLPGWSYEQYF.

The sample holds many counts of this clonotype. The chain employs TRBV27 and TRBJ2-7; a possible D gene is TRBD1 (5 bases). This CDR3 has 15 amino acids. Deletions cut 2 bases from V and 7 bases from J, with 18 bases between. CDR1 and CDR2 from the germline V gene are MNHEY and SMNVEV (reference sequence). The CDR3 sequence: CASSLRAGNFREQYF. CDR3 nucleotide sequence: TGTGCCAGCAGTTTACGGGCAGGGAACTTTCGGGAGCAGTACTTC.

Concerning this clonotype itself: The final CDR3 position lacks the conserved phenylalanine or tryptophan, pointing to a likely read error. This chain uses TRBV28 with TRBJ2-7, with D possibly TRBD1 on 5 matching bases. Between the trimmed V and J ends, which lost 7 bases and 1 base, there was a span of 11 bases. Looked up from germline, CDR1 is MDHEN and CDR2 is SYDVKM. The CDR3 has 13 amino acids. DNA for the CDR3: TGTGCCAGCACCCCAGGGCGGTCCTACGAGCAGTACCTC. Its translation: CASTPGRSYEQYL.

The sample holds many counts of this clonotype. The V call is TRBV20-1, the J call TRBJ1-1; D ambiguous. The CDR3 contains 13 residues. V shed 0 bases and J shed 1 base, with 6 bases lying between them. Looked up from germline, CDR1 is DFQATT and CDR2 is SNEGSKA (reference sequence). The CDR3: CSARDPQNTEAFF. The CDR3 DNA reads as TGCAGTGCTAGAGATCCCCAGAACACTGAAGCTTTCTTT.